This T cell receptor beta chain is drawn from a study of blood T cell repertoires in COVID-19. Study at large: Samples of COVID-19 (acute and convalescent) were obtained from the United States, Italy and Spain. PBMCs, B-cell-depleted T cells, or T cells were the source of the cDNA or gDNA that made up the material.

CDR3 length: 13 residues. Trimming left V 6 bases short and J 5 bases short, with 13 bases between. Germline CDR1 SGHTA, CDR2 FQGTGA. The protocol was immunoSEQ multiplex PCR, while the TCRdb copy is restricted to in-frame clones and leaves out a portion. Found here are approximately 300,000 clones, 90% of them singletons; the top ten hold approximately 0.98%. Seattle's enrolled individuals joined amid active infection and were then monitored longitudinally. This clone occurred a few times. The specimen was peripheral blood. This sequence joins TRBV7-3 and TRBJ2-5; D perhaps matches TRBD2 (5 bases). This TCR derives from a woman aged 40 to 50 with COVID-19, enrolled during active disease. The CDR3 sequence is CASRSGAVETQYF. The CDR3 DNA reads TGTGCCAGCAGGTCAGGAGCGGTGGAGACCCAGTACTTC.